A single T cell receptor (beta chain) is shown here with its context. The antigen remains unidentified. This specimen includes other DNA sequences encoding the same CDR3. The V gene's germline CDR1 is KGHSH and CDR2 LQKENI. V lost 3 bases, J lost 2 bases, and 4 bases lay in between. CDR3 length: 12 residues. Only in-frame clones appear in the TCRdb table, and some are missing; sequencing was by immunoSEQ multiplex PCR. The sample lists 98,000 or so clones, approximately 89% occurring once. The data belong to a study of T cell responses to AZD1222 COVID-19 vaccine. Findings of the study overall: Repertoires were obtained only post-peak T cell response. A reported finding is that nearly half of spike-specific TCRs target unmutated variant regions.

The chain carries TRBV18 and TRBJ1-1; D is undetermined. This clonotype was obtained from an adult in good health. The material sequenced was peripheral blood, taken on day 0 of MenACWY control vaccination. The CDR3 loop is CASSPSNTEAFF. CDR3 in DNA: TGTGCCAGCTCACCGTCTAACACTGAAGCTTTCTTT.